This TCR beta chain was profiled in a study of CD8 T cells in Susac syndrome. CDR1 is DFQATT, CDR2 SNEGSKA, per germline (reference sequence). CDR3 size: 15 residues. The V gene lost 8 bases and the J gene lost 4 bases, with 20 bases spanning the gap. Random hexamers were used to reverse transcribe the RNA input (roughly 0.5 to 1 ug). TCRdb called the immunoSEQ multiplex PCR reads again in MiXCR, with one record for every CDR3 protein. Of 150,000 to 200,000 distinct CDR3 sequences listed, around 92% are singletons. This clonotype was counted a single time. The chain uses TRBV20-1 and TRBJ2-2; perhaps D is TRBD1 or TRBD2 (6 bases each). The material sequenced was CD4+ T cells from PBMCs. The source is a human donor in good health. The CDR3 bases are TGCAGTACGCGGCCCGGGGGCGCGGGCACCGGGGAGCTGTTTTTT. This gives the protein CSTRPGGAGTGELFF.